This T cell receptor (beta chain) was observed in a study of CD8+ T cells in alopecia areata. Looking at the study overall: Disease severity was quantified as SALT score of affected scalp area. Study results and caveats: Resident alphabeta T cells of normal skin are also sequenced in scalp samples.

In each case, RNA was isolated and then reverse transcribed into cDNA as the sequencing template. The data were produced by immunoSEQ multiplex PCR, yet TCRdb's version contains in-frame clones alone and is incomplete. The sample shows approximately 210,000 clones, about 64% of them seen only once. About this clone: Its antigen is currently unknown.

Treatment specified: oral pan-JAK inhibitor, 5-10 mg twice daily. Researchers gathered lesional scalp punch biopsies and peripheral blood from patients with alopecia areata. The TCR sequence derives from a human donor with alopecia areata. Sequenced material: CD4+ T cells sorted from blood, taken at week 4, from a patient treated with tofacitinib.

The CDR3 loop is CASGLVVSASGGSNEQFF. CDR3 DNA sequence: TGTGCTAGTGGTTTGGTAGTCTCAGCCAGCGGGGGTTCCAATGAGCAGTTCTTC. The rearrangement links TRBV12-5 to TRBJ2-1; TRBD2 aligns across 8 bases. The V and J ends lost 0 bases and 6 bases, in that order; junction bases with no gene match: 13. CDR1 is LGHNT and CDR2 is FRNRAP in the germline V gene. This CDR3 is built from 18 residues.